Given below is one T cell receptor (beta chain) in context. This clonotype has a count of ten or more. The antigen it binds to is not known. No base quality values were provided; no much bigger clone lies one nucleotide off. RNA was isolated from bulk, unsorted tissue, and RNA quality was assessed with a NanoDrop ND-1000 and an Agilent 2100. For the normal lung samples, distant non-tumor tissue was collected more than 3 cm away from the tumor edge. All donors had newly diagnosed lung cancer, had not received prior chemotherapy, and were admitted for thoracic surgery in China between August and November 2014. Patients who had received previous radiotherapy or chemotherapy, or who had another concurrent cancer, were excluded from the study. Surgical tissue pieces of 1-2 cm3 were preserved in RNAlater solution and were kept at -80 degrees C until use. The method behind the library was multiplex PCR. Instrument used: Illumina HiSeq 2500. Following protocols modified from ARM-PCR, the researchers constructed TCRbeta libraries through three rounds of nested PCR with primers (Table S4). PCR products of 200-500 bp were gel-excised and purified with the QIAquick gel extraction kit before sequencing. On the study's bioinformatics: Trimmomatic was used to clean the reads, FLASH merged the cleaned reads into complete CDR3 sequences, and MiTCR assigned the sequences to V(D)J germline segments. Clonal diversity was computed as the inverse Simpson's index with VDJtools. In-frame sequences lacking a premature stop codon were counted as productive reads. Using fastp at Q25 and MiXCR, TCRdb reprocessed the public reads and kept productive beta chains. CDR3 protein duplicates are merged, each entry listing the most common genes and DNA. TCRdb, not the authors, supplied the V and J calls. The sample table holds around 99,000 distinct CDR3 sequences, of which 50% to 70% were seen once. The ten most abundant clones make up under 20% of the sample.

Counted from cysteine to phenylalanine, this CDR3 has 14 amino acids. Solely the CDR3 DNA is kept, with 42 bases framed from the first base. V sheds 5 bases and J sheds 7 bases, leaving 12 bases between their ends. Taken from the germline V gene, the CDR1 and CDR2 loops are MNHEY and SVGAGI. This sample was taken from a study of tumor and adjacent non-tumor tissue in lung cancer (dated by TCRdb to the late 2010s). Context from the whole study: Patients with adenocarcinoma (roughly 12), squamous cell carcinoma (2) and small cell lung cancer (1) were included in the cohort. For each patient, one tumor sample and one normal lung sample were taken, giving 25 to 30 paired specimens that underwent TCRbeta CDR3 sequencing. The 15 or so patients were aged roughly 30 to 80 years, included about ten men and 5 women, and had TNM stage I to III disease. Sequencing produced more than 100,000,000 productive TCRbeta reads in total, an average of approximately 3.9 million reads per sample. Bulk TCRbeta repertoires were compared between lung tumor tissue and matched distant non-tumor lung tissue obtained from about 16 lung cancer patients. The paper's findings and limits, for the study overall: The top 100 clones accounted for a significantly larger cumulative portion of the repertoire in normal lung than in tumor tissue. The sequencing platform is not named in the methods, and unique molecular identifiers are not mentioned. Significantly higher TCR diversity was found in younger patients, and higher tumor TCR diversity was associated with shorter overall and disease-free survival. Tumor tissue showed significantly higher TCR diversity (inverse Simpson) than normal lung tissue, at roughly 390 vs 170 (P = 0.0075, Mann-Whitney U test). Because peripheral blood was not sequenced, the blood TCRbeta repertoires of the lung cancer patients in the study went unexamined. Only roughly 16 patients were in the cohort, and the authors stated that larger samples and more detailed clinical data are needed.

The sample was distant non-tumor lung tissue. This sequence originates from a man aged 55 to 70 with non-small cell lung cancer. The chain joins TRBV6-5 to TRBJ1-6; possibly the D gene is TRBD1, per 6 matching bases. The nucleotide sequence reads TGTGCCAGCAGTGCCGGGACAATGAATTCACCCCTCCACTTT. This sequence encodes CASSAGTMNSPLHF.